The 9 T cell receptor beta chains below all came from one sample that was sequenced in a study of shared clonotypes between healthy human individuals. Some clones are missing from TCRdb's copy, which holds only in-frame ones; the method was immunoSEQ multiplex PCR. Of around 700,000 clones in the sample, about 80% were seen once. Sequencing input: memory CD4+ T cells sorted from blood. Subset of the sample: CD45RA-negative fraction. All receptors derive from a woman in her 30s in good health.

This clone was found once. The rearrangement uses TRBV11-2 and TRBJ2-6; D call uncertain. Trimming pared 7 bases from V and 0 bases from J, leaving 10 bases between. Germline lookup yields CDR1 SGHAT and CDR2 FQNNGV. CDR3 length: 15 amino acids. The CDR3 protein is CASIGKISGANVLTF. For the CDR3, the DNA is TGTGCCAGCATAGGGAAAATCTCTGGGGCCAACGTCCTGACTTTC. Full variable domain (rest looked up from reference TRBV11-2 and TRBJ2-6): EAGVAQSPRYKIIEKRQSVAFWCNPISGHATLYWYQQILGQGPKLLIQFQNNGVVDDSQLPKDRFSAERLKGVDSTLKIQPAKLEDSAVYLCASIGKISGANVLTFGAGSRLTVL.

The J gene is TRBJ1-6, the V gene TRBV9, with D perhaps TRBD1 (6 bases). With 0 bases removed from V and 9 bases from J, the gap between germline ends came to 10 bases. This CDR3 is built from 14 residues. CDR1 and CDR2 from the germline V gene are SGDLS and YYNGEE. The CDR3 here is CASSVGQEGSPLHF. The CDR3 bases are TGTGCCAGCAGCGTAGGACAGGAGGGTTCACCCCTCCACTTT. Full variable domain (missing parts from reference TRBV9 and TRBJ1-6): DSGVTQTPKHLITATGQRVTLRCSPRSGDLSVYWYQQSLDQGLQFLIQYYNGEERAKGNILERFSAQQFPDLHSELNLSSLELGDSALYFCASSVGQEGSPLHFGNGTRLTVT.

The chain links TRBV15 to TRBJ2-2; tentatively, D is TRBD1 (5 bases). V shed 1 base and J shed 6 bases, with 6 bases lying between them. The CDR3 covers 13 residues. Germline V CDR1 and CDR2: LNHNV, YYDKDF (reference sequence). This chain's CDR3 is CATSRGQPGELFF. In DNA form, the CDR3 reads TGTGCCACCAGCAGAGGACAGCCCGGGGAGCTGTTTTTT.

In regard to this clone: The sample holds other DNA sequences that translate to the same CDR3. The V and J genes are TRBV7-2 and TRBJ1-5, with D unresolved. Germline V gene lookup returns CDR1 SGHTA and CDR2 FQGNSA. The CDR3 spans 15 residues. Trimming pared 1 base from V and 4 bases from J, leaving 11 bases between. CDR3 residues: CASSLGSGPNQPQHF. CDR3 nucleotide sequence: TGTGCCAGCAGCTTAGGGTCAGGCCCTAATCAGCCCCAGCATTTT.

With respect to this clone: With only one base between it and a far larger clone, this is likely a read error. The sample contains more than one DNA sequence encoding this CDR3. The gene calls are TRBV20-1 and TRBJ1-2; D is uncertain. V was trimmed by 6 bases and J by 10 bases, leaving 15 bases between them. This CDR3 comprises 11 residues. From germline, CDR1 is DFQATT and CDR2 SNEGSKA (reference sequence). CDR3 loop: CSASRQVSYTF. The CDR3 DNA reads TGCAGTGCCTCAAGGCAGGTCTCCTACACCTTC.

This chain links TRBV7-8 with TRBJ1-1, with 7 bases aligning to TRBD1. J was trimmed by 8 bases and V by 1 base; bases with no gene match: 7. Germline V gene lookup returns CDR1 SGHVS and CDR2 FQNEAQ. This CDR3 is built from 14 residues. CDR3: CASSLGPGGKEAFF. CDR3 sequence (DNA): TGTGCCAGCAGCTTAGGCCCAGGGGGAAAGGAAGCTTTCTTT.

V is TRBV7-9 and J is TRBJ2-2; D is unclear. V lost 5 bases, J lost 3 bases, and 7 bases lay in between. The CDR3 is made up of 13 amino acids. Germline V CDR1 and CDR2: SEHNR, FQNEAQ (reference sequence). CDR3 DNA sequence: TGTGCCAGCAGCACCAGGTACACCGGGGAGCTGTTTTTT. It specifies CASSTRYTGELFF.

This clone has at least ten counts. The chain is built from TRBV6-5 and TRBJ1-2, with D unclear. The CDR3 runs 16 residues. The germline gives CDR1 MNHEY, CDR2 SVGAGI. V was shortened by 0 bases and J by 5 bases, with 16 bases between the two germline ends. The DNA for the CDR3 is TGTGCCAGCAGTTACTCGATGGTCATCGGACCATATGGCTACACCTTC. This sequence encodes CASSYSMVIGPYGYTF.

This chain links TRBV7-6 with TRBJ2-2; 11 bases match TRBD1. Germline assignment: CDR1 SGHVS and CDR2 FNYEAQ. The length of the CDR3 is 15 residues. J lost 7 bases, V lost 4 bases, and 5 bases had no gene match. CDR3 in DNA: TGTGCCAGCAGCTCGGGACAGGGGGTAATCGGGGAGCTGTTTTTT. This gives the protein CASSSGQGVIGELFF.